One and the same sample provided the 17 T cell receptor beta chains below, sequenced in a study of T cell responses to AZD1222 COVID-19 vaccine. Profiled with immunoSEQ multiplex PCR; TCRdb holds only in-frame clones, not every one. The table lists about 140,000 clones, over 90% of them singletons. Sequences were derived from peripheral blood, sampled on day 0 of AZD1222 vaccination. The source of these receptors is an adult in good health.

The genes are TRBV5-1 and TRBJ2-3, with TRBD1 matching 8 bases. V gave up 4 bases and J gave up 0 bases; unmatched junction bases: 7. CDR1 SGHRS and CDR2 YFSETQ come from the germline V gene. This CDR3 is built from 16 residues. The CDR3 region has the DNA TGCGCCAGCAGCCCCGACAGGGGAAAAAGCACAGATACGCAGTATTTT. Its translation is CASSPDRGKSTDTQYF.

Here the CDR3 reads CASSQAGGVYGYTF. CDR3 nucleotide sequence: TGCGCCAGCAGCCAAGCGGGAGGAGTATATGGCTACACCTTC. This chain links TRBV4-3 with TRBJ1-2; D not certain. V was shortened by 1 base and J by 5 bases, with 11 bases between the two germline ends. This CDR3 is built from 14 residues. The germline V gene has CDR1 LGHNA and CDR2 YSLEER.

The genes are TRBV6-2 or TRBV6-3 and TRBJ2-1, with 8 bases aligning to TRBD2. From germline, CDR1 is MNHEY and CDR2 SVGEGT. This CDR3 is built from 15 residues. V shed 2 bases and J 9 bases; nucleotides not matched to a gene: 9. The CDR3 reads CASSYGGGRGGEQFF. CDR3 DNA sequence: TGTGCCAGCAGTTACGGCGGGGGGAGAGGGGGTGAGCAGTTCTTC.

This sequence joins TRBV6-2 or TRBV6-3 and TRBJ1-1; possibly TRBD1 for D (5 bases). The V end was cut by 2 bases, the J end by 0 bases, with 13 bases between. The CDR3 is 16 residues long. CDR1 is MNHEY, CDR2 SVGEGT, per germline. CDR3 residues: CASSYPFGGVNTEAFF. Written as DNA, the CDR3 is TGTGCCAGCAGTTACCCCTTTGGAGGGGTGAACACTGAAGCTTTCTTT.

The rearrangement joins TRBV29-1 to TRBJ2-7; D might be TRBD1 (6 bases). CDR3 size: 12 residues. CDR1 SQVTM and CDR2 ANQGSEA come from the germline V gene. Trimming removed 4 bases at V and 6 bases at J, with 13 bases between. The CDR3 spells CSVGKRGFEQYF. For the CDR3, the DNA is TGCAGCGTTGGGAAAAGGGGGTTCGAGCAGTACTTC.

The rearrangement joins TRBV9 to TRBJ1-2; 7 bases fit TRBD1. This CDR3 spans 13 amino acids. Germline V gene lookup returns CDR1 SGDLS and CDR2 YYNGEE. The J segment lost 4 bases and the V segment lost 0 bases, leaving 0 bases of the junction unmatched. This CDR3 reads CASSVDRGYGYTF. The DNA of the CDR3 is TGTGCCAGCAGCGTAGACAGGGGCTATGGCTACACCTTC. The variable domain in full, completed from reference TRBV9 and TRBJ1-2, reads DSGVTQTPKHLITATGQRVTLRCSPRSGDLSVYWYQQSLDQGLQFLIQYYNGEERAKGNILERFSAQQFPDLHSELNLSSLELGDSALYFCASSVDRGYGYTFGSGTRLTVV.

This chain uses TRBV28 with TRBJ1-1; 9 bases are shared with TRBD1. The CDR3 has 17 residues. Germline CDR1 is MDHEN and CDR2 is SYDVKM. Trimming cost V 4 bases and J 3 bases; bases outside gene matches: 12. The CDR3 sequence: CASSYPGTGMKDTEAFF. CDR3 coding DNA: TGTGCCAGCAGTTATCCCGGGACAGGGATGAAAGACACTGAAGCTTTCTTT.

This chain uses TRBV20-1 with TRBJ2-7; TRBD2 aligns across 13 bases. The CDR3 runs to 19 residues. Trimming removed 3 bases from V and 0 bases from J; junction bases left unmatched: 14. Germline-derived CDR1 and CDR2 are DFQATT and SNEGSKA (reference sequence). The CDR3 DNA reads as TGCAGTGCTAGTCCTGGACTAGCGGGAGTAAGTTTAGTCTCCTACGAGCAGTACTTC. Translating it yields CSASPGLAGVSLVSYEQYF.

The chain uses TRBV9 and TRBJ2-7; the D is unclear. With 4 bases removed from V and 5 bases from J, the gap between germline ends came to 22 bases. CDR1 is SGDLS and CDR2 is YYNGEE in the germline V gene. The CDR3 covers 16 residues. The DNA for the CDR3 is TGTGCCAGCAGCCCCGCCGTGGGTGGAGTTTCCCACGAGCAGTACTTC. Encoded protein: CASSPAVGGVSHEQYF.

CDR3 coding DNA: TGTGCCAGCAGAAACCACAGGGAATTCGGCACTGAAGCTTTCTTT. Its protein is CASRNHREFGTEAFF. The chain couples TRBV27 to TRBJ1-1; D might be TRBD1 (6 bases). Germline V lookup: CDR1 MNHEY, CDR2 SMNVEV (reference sequence). This CDR3 is built from 15 residues. V lost 6 bases, J lost 4 bases, and 18 bases lay in between.

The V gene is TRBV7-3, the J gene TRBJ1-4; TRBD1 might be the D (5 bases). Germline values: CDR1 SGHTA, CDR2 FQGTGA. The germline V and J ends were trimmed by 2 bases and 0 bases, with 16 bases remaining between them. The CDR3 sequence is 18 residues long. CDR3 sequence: CASSLYPLTVATNEKLFF. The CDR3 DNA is TGTGCCAGCAGCTTATATCCCCTGACAGTTGCAACTAATGAAAAACTGTTTTTT.

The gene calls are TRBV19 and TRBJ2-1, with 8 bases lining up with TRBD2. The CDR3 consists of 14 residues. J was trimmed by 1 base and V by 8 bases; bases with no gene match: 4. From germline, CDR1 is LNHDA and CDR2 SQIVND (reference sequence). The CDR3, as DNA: TGTGCCAGTGCCACTAGCGGATCCTACAATGAGCAGTTCTTC. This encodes CASATSGSYNEQFF.

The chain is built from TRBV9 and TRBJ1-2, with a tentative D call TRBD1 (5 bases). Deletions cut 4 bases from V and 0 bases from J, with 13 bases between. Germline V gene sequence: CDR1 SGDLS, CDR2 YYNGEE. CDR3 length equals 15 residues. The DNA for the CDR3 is TGTGCCAGCAGCCCCGGGGCCGAAGCTAACTATGGCTACACCTTC. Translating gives CASSPGAEANYGYTF.

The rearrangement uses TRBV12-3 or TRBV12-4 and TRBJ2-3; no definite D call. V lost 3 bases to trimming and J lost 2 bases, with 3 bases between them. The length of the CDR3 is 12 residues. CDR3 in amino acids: CASSFYTDTQYF. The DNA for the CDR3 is TGTGCCAGCAGTTTCTACACAGATACGCAGTATTTT.

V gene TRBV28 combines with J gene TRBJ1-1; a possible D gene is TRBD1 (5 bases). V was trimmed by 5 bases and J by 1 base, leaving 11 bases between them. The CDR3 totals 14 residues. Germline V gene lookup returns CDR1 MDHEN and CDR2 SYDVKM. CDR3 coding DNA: TGTGCCAGCAGTCCGGGTAGGGGGAACACTGAAGCTTTCTTT. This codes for CASSPGRGNTEAFF.

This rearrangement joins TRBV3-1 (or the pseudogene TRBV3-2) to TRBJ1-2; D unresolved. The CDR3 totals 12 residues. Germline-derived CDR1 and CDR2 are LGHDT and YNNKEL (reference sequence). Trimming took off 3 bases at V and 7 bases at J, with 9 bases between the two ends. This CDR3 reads CASSHRSIGYTF. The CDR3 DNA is TGTGCCAGCAGCCATAGGTCGATTGGCTACACCTTC.

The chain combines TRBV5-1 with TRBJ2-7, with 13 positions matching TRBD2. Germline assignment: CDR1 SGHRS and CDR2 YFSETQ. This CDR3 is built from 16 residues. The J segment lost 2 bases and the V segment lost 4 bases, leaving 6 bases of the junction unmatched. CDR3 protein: CASSRPGLAGAYEQYF. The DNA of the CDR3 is TGCGCCAGCAGCCGCCCCGGACTAGCGGGGGCCTACGAGCAGTACTTC.